Listed below are T cell receptor beta chains from one sample, sequenced in a study of radiotherapy plus CTLA-4 blockade in lung cancer. The method was immunoSEQ multiplex PCR; TCRdb's version includes in-frame clones alone and lacks a portion of them. The sample contains 47,000 or so clones, about 85% of which appear only once. The sequences come from peripheral blood, collected from a patient treated with radiotherapy plus ipilimumab. Receptor source: a human donor with non-small cell lung cancer whose response to radiotherapy plus ipilimumab could not be evaluated. Each CDR3 is given with its conserved first and last residue. Each record gives: CDR3 length, V gene, clone size, J gene, CDR3 protein. Not all rows give a size; the values are once, few, many and, for expanded clones, a class.

15	TRBV28	NA	TRBJ1-2	CASSSKFSTNYGYTF
14	TRBV2	few	TRBJ1-4	CASIGDRHNEKLFF
13	TRBV7-2	NA	TRBJ1-1	CASSLYMNTEAFF
16	TRBV11-2	NA	TRBJ2-7	CASSRSPTGLTYEQYF
15	TRBV28	NA	TRBJ2-6	CASSGGSSGANVLTF
14	TRBV7-9	NA	TRBJ1-4	CASSPRQGNEKLFF
12	TRBV7-9	NA	TRBJ2-5	CASSAEGGTQYF
12	TRBV7-8	NA	TRBJ1-1	CASSHSGTEAFF
17	TRBV28	few	TRBJ1-3	CASRPGGGIPSGNTIYF
16	TRBV7-9	NA	TRBJ2-7	CASSSRTSGSRYEQYF
14	TRBV7-2	NA	TRBJ1-1	CASSFRGQGTEAFF
13	TRBV29-1	once	TRBJ2-1	CSVEESGGGEQFF
13	TRBV2	once	TRBJ2-7	CASNQQISYEQYF
16	TRBV7-2	NA	TRBJ1-3	CASSLVGQGARNTIYF
13	TRBV7-2	few	TRBJ2-7	CASSIGGSKGEYF
17	TRBV4-1	NA	TRBJ1-4	CASSQLLQGALGEKLFF
15	TRBV6-5	NA	TRBJ1-2	CASSYSIGANYGYTF
15	TRBV28	NA	TRBJ1-5	CASNLYGVGNQPQHF
14	TRBV6-5	once	TRBJ1-1	CASRAGVGNTEAFF
17	TRBV28	NA	TRBJ2-1	CASSLSTSGASYNEQFF
16	TRBV7-9	few	TRBJ1-2	CASSLRNRDTNYGYTF
18	TRBV5-4	once	TRBJ1-4	CASSLGGSAATTNEKLFF
11	TRBV29-1	NA	TRBJ2-7	CSVASQGEQYF
15	TRBV9	NA	TRBJ1-2	CASSVGGQGGYGYTF
17	TRBV27	once	TRBJ2-5	CASSLFSGRGTQETQYF
15	TRBV7-3	once	TRBJ1-2	CASSLAQGGAYGYTF
14	TRBV5-1	NA	TRBJ1-1	CASSFQGGNTEAFF
15	TRBV7-9	NA	TRBJ1-1	CASRFQTGYDTEAFF
14	TRBV5-4	NA	TRBJ1-2	CASSLDRGIYGYTF
10	TRBV20-1	NA	TRBJ1-2	CSANRGGYTF
14	TRBV7-2	NA	TRBJ2-1	CASNTGEARNEQFF
13	TRBV19	few	TRBJ2-1	CASSRGRDNEQFF
15	TRBV27	NA	TRBJ1-1	CASSLSRTGNTEAFF
15	TRBV7-6	few	TRBJ2-7	CASSLVQGTFYEQYF
16	TRBV29-1	NA	TRBJ2-7	CSAKAGDRGGSYEQYF
15	TRBV27	NA	TRBJ1-1	CASSLAFSGDTEAFF
18	TRBV4-1	NA	TRBJ2-1	CASSQDEPGGRRDNEQFF
14	TRBV28	NA	TRBJ1-1	CASDPTGANTEAFF
14	TRBV5-5	NA	TRBJ1-5	CASSFEGSNQPQHF
11	TRBV12-5	NA	TRBJ2-2	CASGQTGELFF